This TCR beta chain was retrieved from a study of human T cells and chemical hapten exposure. Study-wide points: Patch test score was positively correlated with the counts of TCRs that had expanded at PT1. All donors were alopecia patients, so their immunity may differ from that of healthy people.

CDR3 length: 15 residues. In germline, CDR1 is MNHEY, CDR2 SMNVEV (reference sequence). V was pared by 6 bases and J by 7 bases, with 8 bases of the junction left unmatched. There are a few counts of this clonotype. Its matching antigen is unknown. TCRdb processed the RACE reads anew with MiXCR; each CDR3 protein has one entry. The sample consists of 380,000 or so distinct CDR3 sequences, about 5% of them appearing once. Indicated time point: pre-sensitization, week 0. The treatment denotes: therapeutic diphenylcyclopropenone sensitization with weekly scalp DPC. The sequence was obtained from a young woman with alopecia areata. Some clones in this sample may be carry-over from other donors' samples. The chain has TRBV27 and TRBJ2-1; 11 bases align to TRBD2. Source: whole blood, taken in connection with sensitization to the hapten diphenylcyclopropenone (DPC). CDR3 sequence: CASREGLAAINEQFF. The CDR3 nucleotides read TGTGCCAGCAGGGAGGGACTAGCGGCGATAAATGAGCAGTTCTTC.